This T cell receptor (beta chain) was sequenced during a study of OX40 agonist ivuxolimab in advanced cancers. Looking at the study overall: Dose-escalation patients suffered from hepatocellular carcinoma, melanoma, renal cell or head and neck cancer. A partial response was reached by three patients: one with hepatocellular carcinoma and two with cutaneous melanoma.

A word on this clone: Its antigen is unknown.

The CDR3 extends over 15 amino acids. Trimming removed 4 bases from V and 5 bases from J, with 17 bases in between. Germline loops: CDR1 SNHLY, CDR2 FYNNEI. Points from the study as a whole: Among the lowest peripheral clonal expansion occurred in 0.1-3.0 mg/kg partial responders. By week 6 at 0.1 to 3.0 mg/kg, blood CD4+ and CD8+ T cells had expanded clonally.

Sequencing used immunoSEQ multiplex PCR; TCRdb keeps in-frame clones, though not all of them. The table has about 68,000 clones, approximately 91% seen once; the top ten hold around 0.31%. This chain joins TRBV2 and TRBJ2-5; D possibly corresponds to TRBD2 (6 bases). This specimen consisted of CD4+ or CD8+ T cells sorted from blood, obtained in a trial of the OX40 agonist ivuxolimab. The receptor comes from an adult with an advanced solid tumor such as melanoma, head and neck, liver or kidney cancer. In DNA, the CDR3 is TGTGCCAGCAGTGGCGGGGTCACACTATGGGAGACCCAGTACTTC. Translating it yields CASSGGVTLWETQYF.